This T cell receptor (beta chain) was sequenced for a study of cytotoxic CD8 clonotypes in ibrutinib-treated CLL (dated by TCRdb to the early 2020s). Study-wide context: In this cohort, 15 patients were treatment-naive and approximately twelve were relapsed/refractory, while around 18 had unmutated IGHV. Partial responses were observed in approximately 24 patients and complete responses in 2; after a median follow-up of around 68 months, remission was maintained in 14 patients and progression was observed in about twelve. Response samples were obtained after a median of around 11 months of treatment, with a range of roughly 6 to 40 months. Longitudinal samples were obtainable from about 30% of the roughly 90 participants in the trial. Samples averaged about 260,000 productive templates and roughly 86,000 productive rearrangements. All remission and progressive disease samples were collected while patients were still receiving ibrutinib. Cryopreserved peripheral blood mononuclear cells were obtained prior to treatment, at the time of response, and at either disease progression or sustained remission.

What the research found in general, with its limitations: Baseline clonality was found to be higher than that of age-matched healthy donors and was strongly correlated with circulating CD8+ T-cell counts. Public clonotypes were rare and either shrank or stayed stable during treatment, and the rise in clonality at ibrutinib response reflected expansion of private clonotypes. Clonality increased at ibrutinib response, stayed stable in sustained remission, and fell back toward baseline at progression. Sampling times were not matched between sustained-remission and progressing patients, and lymph node repertoires were not studied.

Including the terminal cysteine and phenylalanine, the CDR3 comprises 15 residues. The entry retains the CDR3 DNA only, 45 bases that are in frame from base 1. The CDR1 and CDR2 encoded by the germline V gene are KGHSH and LQKENI. Trimming removed 1 base from V and 4 bases from J, leaving 14 bases between the germline ends. Details on this clone: This clone's antigen is unknown. Base qualities are missing; no much larger clone stands one base away.

The goal of deep resolution MiSeq sequencing was a depth between 1 in 1 million and 1 in 200,000 T cells, and coverage averaged 10x per clonotype. The immunoSEQ hsTCRB Kit was used to generate the TCR beta libraries. The original pipeline was this. ImmunoSEQ Data Assistant and ImmunoSEQ Analyzer were used for data analysis, and V, D and J genes were assigned according to IMGT definitions. Clonality, with values ranging from 0 to 1, was calculated as one minus the normalized Shannon entropy of productive rearrangement frequencies. Only overrepresented clonotypes making up at least 0.05% of the repertoire of each patient were included in the public clonotype analysis. Some 14 age-matched healthy donor repertoires from immuneACCESS served as clonality controls. Sourced from immuneACCESS, this table was stored by TCRdb with only in-frame sequences that have V and J called. A share of the clones is absent; for the studies checked, an unresolved V gene accounts for under half, and the remainder has no known explanation. V and J calls and clone size are copied from that table; D and trimming were computed from the DNA. This sample is represented by roughly 250,000 clones; 70% of them were singletons. 15% to 19% of the sample comes from the top ten.

The sample's time point, from its label and the paper: approximately 2 years on ibrutinib. Roughly 1.9 micrograms of genomic DNA were extracted from cryopreserved PBMCs for TCR beta library preparation. Longitudinal blood samples from CLL patients on ibrutinib monotherapy were analyzed using high-throughput TCR beta sequencing. The patients took part in an open-label, single-center phase 2 trial of ibrutinib monotherapy. The specimen comprised PBMCs, sampled after 24 months of ibrutinib treatment. The sequence was collected from a human donor with chronic lymphocytic leukemia. Recombination joined TRBV18 with TRBJ2-7; a tentative D call is TRBD2 (7 bases match). The CDR3 in this case is CASSPLPGEGYEQYF. Read as DNA, the sequence is TGTGCCAGCTCACCACTTCCAGGGGAGGGGTACGAGCAGTACTTC.